Listed here are 27 T cell receptor beta chains from one sample, sequenced in a study of control samples from healthy donors and cancer patients. The repertoire was sequenced with immunoSEQ multiplex PCR; TCRdb's copy has only in-frame clones and lacks some. This sample yields some 40,000 clones, of which 83% are seen a single time; 20% to 25% belongs to the top ten. The material sequenced was PBMCs. The receptor source for this set is a woman aged 55-70 years with lung cancer.

This chain links TRBV11-3 with TRBJ1-1; the D gene is possibly TRBD1 (5 bases). The CDR3 covers 12 residues. Germline lookup yields CDR1 SGHNT and CDR2 YENEEA. Between the trimmed V and J ends, which lost 4 bases and 7 bases, there was a span of 10 bases. The CDR3, as DNA: TGTGCCAGCAGCTCCTGGGACGGTGAAGCTTTCTTT. It is translated as CASSSWDGEAFF.

This sequence joins TRBV6-6 and TRBJ2-7; D call uncertain. This CDR3 is built from 13 residues. Looked up from germline, CDR1 is MNHNY and CDR2 is SVGAGI (reference sequence). The V gene lost 5 bases and the J gene lost 6 bases, with 14 bases spanning the gap. CDR3 nucleotides: TGTGCCAGCAGTCGATTGACATCTCGCGAGCAGTACTTC. Translation gives CASSRLTSREQYF.

The chain links TRBV9 to TRBJ2-3, with 13 bases aligning to TRBD2. Germline V gene lookup returns CDR1 SGDLS and CDR2 YYNGEE. V trimming: 3 bases; J trimming: 2 bases; junction bases outside the gene matches: 3. The CDR3 loop spans 16 amino acids. The CDR3 spells CASSEGLAGYTDTQYF. DNA of the CDR3: TGTGCCAGCAGCGAGGGACTAGCGGGGTACACAGATACGCAGTATTTT.

This clone was found once. The chain carries TRBV2 and TRBJ1-1; 12 bases are a match to TRBD1. The CDR3 runs 13 residues. Trimming removed 6 bases from V and 5 bases from J; junction bases left unmatched: 1. Germline CDR1 is SNHLY and CDR2 is FYNNEI. The DNA for the CDR3 is TGTGCCAGCAGGGGACAGGGGGCAACTGAAGCTTTCTTT. Translated, it gives CASRGQGATEAFF. Complete variable domain (other parts from reference TRBV2 and TRBJ1-1): EPEVTQTPSHQVTQMGQEVILRCVPISNHLYFYWYRQILGQKVEFLVSFYNNEISEKSEIFDDQFSVERPDGSNFTLKIRSTKLEDSAMYFCASRGQGATEAFFGQGTRLTVV.

This clone was counted a single time. The V and J genes are TRBV6-6 and TRBJ2-2; unclear D gene. Trimming removed 0 bases at V and 2 bases at J, with 10 bases between. The CDR3 spans 16 residues. Germline V gene data show CDR1 as MNHNY and CDR2 as SVGAGI (reference sequence). The CDR3 here is CASSYSEGINTGELFF. CDR3 DNA: TGTGCCAGCAGTTACTCGGAAGGGATTAACACCGGGGAGCTGTTTTTT.

The CDR3 spells CASSADFGEQFF. The CDR3 DNA reads as TGTGCCAGCAGCGCCGACTTTGGCGAGCAGTTCTTC. The chain combines TRBV9 with TRBJ2-1; D not resolved. The germline V and J ends were trimmed by 3 bases and 10 bases, with 11 bases remaining between them. Germline V CDR1 and CDR2: SGDLS, YYNGEE. This CDR3 has 12 amino acids.

The rearrangement uses TRBV6-5 and TRBJ1-5; tentative D call: TRBD1 (5 bases). CDR1 and CDR2 from the germline V gene are MNHEY and SVGAGI. V shed 6 bases and J shed 4 bases, with 10 bases lying between them. CDR3 length: 13 amino acids. CDR3 amino acids: CASSPGLNQPQHF. The CDR3, as DNA: TGTGCCAGCAGCCCGGGACTTAATCAGCCCCAGCATTTT.

The CDR3 reads CASSVELGGLTGELFF. The CDR3 DNA reads as TGTGCCAGCAGCGTAGAATTGGGGGGGCTCACCGGGGAGCTGTTTTTT. The chain couples TRBV9 to TRBJ2-2; tentative D call: TRBD2 (7 bases). The CDR3 runs 16 residues. Germline V CDR1 and CDR2: SGDLS, YYNGEE. V lost 0 bases and J lost 4, with 13 bases in between.

The chain links TRBV5-1 to TRBJ2-1; no definite D call. Between the trimmed V and J ends, which lost 7 bases and 1 base, there was a span of 12 bases. The CDR3 contains 14 residues. Germline assignment: CDR1 SGHRS and CDR2 YFSETQ. In DNA, the CDR3 is TGCGCCAGCGCTGTGCCCGGATCCTACAATGAGCAGTTCTTC. As protein: CASAVPGSYNEQFF. Full variable domain (remainder filled in from reference TRBV5-1 and TRBJ2-1): KAGVTQTPRYLIKTRGQQVTLSCSPISGHRSVSWYQQTPGQGLQFLFEYFSETQRNKGNFPGRFSGRQFSNSRSEMNVSTLELGDSALYLCASAVPGSYNEQFFGPGTRLTVL.

The rearrangement uses TRBV4-1 and TRBJ2-7; 12 nucleotides agree with TRBD2. The V gene end was trimmed by 2 bases and the J gene end by 3 bases; junction bases not matched to a gene: 11. Germline V gene sequence: CDR1 MGHRA, CDR2 YSYEKL. The CDR3 runs to 18 residues. The DNA of the CDR3 is TGCGCCAGCAGCCAATCCCTCGGGACTAGCGGGTTGGACTACGAGCAGTACTTC. Amino acids: CASSQSLGTSGLDYEQYF.

The rearrangement links TRBV5-1 to TRBJ1-6, with D possibly matching TRBD1 (5 bases). Trimming took 0 bases from V and 0 from J, leaving 7 bases between them. The CDR3 is 16 amino acids. The germline gives CDR1 SGHRS, CDR2 YFSETQ. CDR3 amino acids: CASSLGDSSYNSPLHF. The CDR3 nucleotides are TGCGCCAGCAGCTTGGGTGACAGCTCCTATAATTCACCCCTCCACTTT. The full variable domain, its missing parts supplied by reference TRBV5-1 and TRBJ1-6, is KAGVTQTPRYLIKTRGQQVTLSCSPISGHRSVSWYQQTPGQGLQFLFEYFSETQRNKGNFPGRFSGRQFSNSRSEMNVSTLELGDSALYLCASSLGDSSYNSPLHFGNGTRLTVT.

V usage is TRBV5-4 and J usage is TRBJ2-7; 8 bases map to TRBD2. The CDR3 loop spans 16 amino acids. V lost 4 bases and J lost 4; bases outside the gene matches: 13. Germline CDR1 and CDR2: SGHNT and YYREEE (reference sequence). CDR3 sequence reads: CASSPAGGSRNYEQYF. CDR3 DNA sequence: TGTGCCAGCAGCCCCGCGGGAGGCTCCAGAAATTACGAGCAGTACTTC.

The V call is TRBV3-1 (or the pseudogene TRBV3-2), the J call TRBJ2-6; perhaps TRBD1 as D (7 bases). The V gene's germline CDR1 is LGHDT and CDR2 YNNKEL (reference sequence). V was shortened by 5 bases and J by 11 bases, with 13 bases between the two germline ends. The CDR3 has 13 amino acids. The CDR3 coding sequence is TGTGCCAGCAGCTCAGGGGGGACCGACGTCCTGACTTTC. It translates to CASSSGGTDVLTF.

V gene TRBV2 combines with J gene TRBJ1-4, with D unclear. CDR3 length: 15 amino acids. The germline V and J ends were trimmed by 6 bases and 0 bases, with 11 bases remaining between them. In germline, CDR1 is SNHLY, CDR2 FYNNEI. CDR3 coding DNA: TGTGCCAGCAGATTAAACACGGCAACTAATGAAAAACTGTTTTTT. Amino acids: CASRLNTATNEKLFF.

V and J are TRBV5-1 and TRBJ2-3; a weak D match, TRBD2 (6 bases). V was clipped by 4 bases and J by 0 bases, with 9 bases between them. Germline V gene sequence: CDR1 SGHRS, CDR2 YFSETQ. This CDR3 spans 14 amino acids. The chain's CDR3 is CASSRSGSTDTQYF. The DNA of the CDR3 is TGCGCCAGCAGCAGGAGCGGGAGCACAGATACGCAGTATTTT.

CDR3 amino acids: CASSQVGGYQHF. The CDR3 nucleotides are TGTGCCAGCAGCCAAGTGGGGGGGTACCAGCATTTT. This rearrangement joins TRBV14 to TRBJ1-5, with D possibly TRBD1 on 5 matching bases. The CDR3 covers 12 residues. V gave up 1 base and J gave up 12 bases, with 10 bases separating them. Germline CDR1 is SGHDN and CDR2 is FVKESK.

The chain is built from TRBV5-6 and TRBJ1-1, with 7 bases that match TRBD1. CDR3 length: 15 residues. With 5 bases clipped from V and 5 bases from J, the junction kept 12 bases outside the gene matches. From germline, CDR1 is SGHDT and CDR2 YYEEEE. The CDR3 loop is CASRAGTFRGTEAFF. The DNA of the CDR3 is TGTGCCAGCAGGGCGGGGACCTTCAGGGGGACTGAAGCTTTCTTT.

V and J are TRBV2 and TRBJ2-2, with D possibly being TRBD2 (5 bases). CDR3 size: 15 residues. Trimming cost V 7 bases and J 5 bases, with 17 bases left between them. Germline V CDR1 and CDR2: SNHLY, FYNNEI. The CDR3 DNA reads as TGTGCCAGCACCTTGGACTCGTCTGGGACCGGGGAGCTGTTTTTT. It translates to CASTLDSSGTGELFF. The entire variable domain, with the rest obtained from reference TRBV2 and TRBJ2-2, is as follows: EPEVTQTPSHQVTQMGQEVILRCVPISNHLYFYWYRQILGQKVEFLVSFYNNEISEKSEIFDDQFSVERPDGSNFTLKIRSTKLEDSAMYFCASTLDSSGTGELFFGEGSRLTVL.

The V call is TRBV24-1, the J call TRBJ2-2; 7 bases agree with TRBD1. CDR1 is KGHDR and CDR2 is SFDVKD in the germline V gene. V was clipped by 4 bases and J by 6 bases; unmatched bases: 4. This CDR3 has 14 amino acids. CDR3 sequence (DNA): TGTGCCACCAGTGACCCTACAGGGGCCGGGGAGCTGTTTTTT. It specifies CATSDPTGAGELFF.

V usage is TRBV6-5 and J usage is TRBJ2-7, with TRBD1 identical over 11 bases. Germline assignment: CDR1 MNHEY and CDR2 SVGAGI. CDR3 length: 15 residues. The V gene end was trimmed by 7 bases and the J gene end by 5 bases; junction bases not matched to a gene: 10. CDR3 sequence: CASIPRDRGIHEQYF. The CDR3 DNA reads TGTGCCAGCATTCCCCGGGACAGGGGGATCCACGAGCAGTACTTC.

Comment on this clone: The same CDR3 is also encoded by other DNA sequences in this sample. The genes are TRBV27 and TRBJ1-6; tentative D call: TRBD1 (6 bases). This CDR3 region has 14 residues. Germline V gives CDR1 MNHEY, CDR2 SMNVEV (reference sequence). Between the trimmed V and J ends, which lost 7 bases and 7 bases, there was a span of 14 bases. The CDR3 nucleotides read TGTGCCAGCATGAGAGGGGGAGTGAATTCACCCCTCCACTTT. Its protein is CASMRGGVNSPLHF.

This clone was observed once. This chain connects TRBV28 to TRBJ2-7, with D maybe TRBD2 (5 bases). The ends were cut back, 6 bases at V and 2 bases at J, with 8 bases in the middle. The V gene's germline CDR1 is MDHEN and CDR2 SYDVKM. This CDR3 contains 12 residues. Written as DNA, the CDR3 is TGTGCCAGCAGGAGGGCTGCCTACGAGCAGTACTTC. Translation gives CASRRAAYEQYF.

The J gene is TRBJ2-2, the V gene TRBV9; 7 nucleotides match TRBD2. CDR3 length: 17 residues. V lost 6 bases to trimming and J lost 2 bases; unmatched junction nucleotides: 13. Germline CDR1 is SGDLS and CDR2 is YYNGEE. The CDR3 sequence is CASNDPQGGRNTGELFF. The DNA of the CDR3 is TGTGCCAGCAACGACCCCCAGGGAGGGAGAAACACCGGGGAGCTGTTTTTT.

This clone was counted once. The chain employs TRBV12-5 and TRBJ1-1; D possibly corresponds to TRBD1 (5 bases). CDR1 is LGHNT and CDR2 is FRNRAP in the germline V gene. Trimming shortened V by 0 bases and J by 0 bases, and 8 bases separated the two germline ends. The CDR3 has 15 amino acids. The CDR3 here is CASGLVSGVNTEAFF. CDR3 nucleotide sequence: TGTGCTAGTGGTTTGGTATCGGGGGTGAACACTGAAGCTTTCTTT.

This chain connects TRBV11-2 to TRBJ2-4; D not resolved. This CDR3 contains 14 residues. From germline, CDR1 is SGHAT and CDR2 FQNNGV. V lost 5 bases, J lost 0 bases, and 8 bases lay in between. In DNA form, the CDR3 reads TGTGCCAGCAGCCCACCAGTAGCCAAAAACATTCAGTACTTC. Translating gives CASSPPVAKNIQYF.

This clone was found once. The chain links TRBV19 to TRBJ2-7; 9 bases map to TRBD1. CDR1 and CDR2 (germline): LNHDA, SQIVND (reference sequence). The CDR3 runs to 16 residues. J was trimmed by 2 bases and V by 5 bases; bases with no gene match: 10. The CDR3 bases are TGTGCCAGTAGTCTCTACGCCGGGACAGGGACCTACGAGCAGTACTTC. This encodes CASSLYAGTGTYEQYF.

The chain is built from TRBV29-1 and TRBJ2-3; TRBD1 is a possible D gene (6 bases). The CDR3 is made up of 15 amino acids. CDR1 is SQVTM, CDR2 ANQGSEA, per germline. Trimming removed 7 bases at V and 5 bases at J, with 22 bases between. CDR3 in DNA: TGCAGCGCTATCCCCTTGGGGGCAGAAGGAGATACGCAGTATTTT. It yields the protein CSAIPLGAEGDTQYF.